This entry lists 16 T cell receptor beta chains sequenced from one sample in a study of T-cell memory formation after mild COVID-19. Using its own MiXCR run on the 5' RACE reads, TCRdb lists one record per CDR3 protein. The sample shows some 14,000 distinct CDR3 sequences, 16% of them seen only once. Source material: PBMCs or a T cell subset sorted from them (not recorded which). The receptors were sampled from a man younger than 30 who had mild COVID-19 (a few samples of this study predate the infection). Cell type and time point are not known.

The gene calls are TRBV18 and TRBJ2-3, with 11 bases aligning to TRBD2. This CDR3 has 16 amino acids. The V and J ends lost 4 bases and 4 bases, in that order; junction bases with no gene match: 7. CDR1 is KGHSH, CDR2 LQKENI, per germline. In nucleotides, the CDR3 is TGTGCCAGCTCACTGATAGCGGGGGGGCCGGCAGATACGCAGTATTTT. Amino acids: CASSLIAGGPADTQYF.

This clonotype was observed at least ten times. The V call is TRBV10-3, the J call TRBJ2-5; weak D call: TRBD2 (6 bases). The CDR3 contains 13 residues. V was clipped by 11 bases and J by 5 bases, with 18 bases between them. The germline V gene encodes CDR1 ENHRY and CDR2 SYGVKD. As DNA, the CDR3 is TGTGCCGAAATGTCCGGTAGCGGCGAGACCCAGTACTTC. This gives the protein CAEMSGSGETQYF.

The V and J genes are TRBV7-6 and TRBJ2-1; 7 positions match TRBD1. The CDR3 has 19 residues. Germline CDR1 SGHVS, CDR2 FNYEAQ. V lost 6 bases, J lost 2 bases, and 19 bases stayed unmatched. Here the CDR3 DNA reads TGTGCCAGCAGGCGAAACGCCGCATTGAGGGGGCTACCCTACAATGAGCAGTTCTTC. This sequence encodes CASRRNAALRGLPYNEQFF. The full variable domain, in which reference TRBV7-6 and TRBJ2-1 provide the parts outside the CDR3, is GAGVSQSPRYKVTKRGQDVALRCDPISGHVSLYWYRQALGQGPEFLTYFNYEAQQDKSGLPNDRFSAERPEGSISTLTIQRTEQRDSAMYRCASRRNAALRGLPYNEQFFGPGTRLTVL.

In this sample, this clonotype turned up many times. The chain has TRBV5-1 and TRBJ2-1; D is possibly TRBD2 (5 bases). With 1 base removed from V and 5 bases from J, the gap between germline ends came to 10 bases. CDR1 is SGHRS and CDR2 is YFSETQ in the germline V gene. This CDR3 region has 14 residues. CDR3 sequence reads: CASSLWRADNEQFF. CDR3 nucleotide sequence: TGCGCCAGCAGCTTGTGGCGGGCCGACAATGAGCAGTTCTTC. The variable domain in full, with the rest retrieved from reference TRBV5-1 and TRBJ2-1, is KAGVTQTPRYLIKTRGQQVTLSCSPISGHRSVSWYQQTPGQGLQFLFEYFSETQRNKGNFPGRFSGRQFSNSRSEMNVSTLELGDSALYLCASSLWRADNEQFFGPGTRLTVL.

The sample holds many counts of this clonotype. The rearrangement uses TRBV11-2 and TRBJ2-3; D remains ambiguous. V gave up 3 bases and J gave up 0 bases, with 19 bases separating them. The CDR3 length is 18 residues. Germline CDR1 SGHAT, CDR2 FQNNGV. The CDR3 DNA is TGTGCCAGCAGCTTCGTGGTGTGGTGGAAGACTAGCACAGATACGCAGTATTTT. Translating it yields CASSFVVWWKTSTDTQYF.

This clonotype has a single count. This chain joins TRBV15 and TRBJ1-3, with D possibly TRBD1 on 5 matching bases. There are 15 residues in the CDR3. V was trimmed by 5 bases and J by 4 bases, leaving 15 bases between them. Per the germline V gene, CDR1 is LNHNV and CDR2 is YYDKDF (reference sequence). The CDR3 coding sequence is TGTGCCACCAGCTGGGACCGGGGCCGCGGAAACACCATATATTTT. Translating gives CATSWDRGRGNTIYF.

The chain joins TRBV6-5 to TRBJ2-3; TRBD2 agrees at 7 bases. The CDR3 covers 15 residues. V shed 6 bases and J 2 bases; nucleotides not matched to a gene: 8. Looked up from germline, CDR1 is MNHEY and CDR2 is SVGAGI. The CDR3 protein is CASRPRAGVTDTQYF. CDR3 bases: TGTGCCAGCAGACCACGGGCGGGGGTCACAGATACGCAGTATTTT.

This clonotype showed up just a few times. V usage is TRBV4-1 and J usage is TRBJ1-1; D not certain. The germline V gene has CDR1 MGHRA and CDR2 YSYEKL. The CDR3 is made up of 16 amino acids. With 0 bases removed from V and 0 bases from J, the gap between germline ends came to 11 bases. CDR3 sequence: CASSQEKLWLNTEAFF. In DNA form, the CDR3 reads TGCGCCAGCAGCCAAGAGAAGCTATGGTTGAACACTGAAGCTTTCTTT.

This clonotype came up many times. J is TRBJ1-2 and V is TRBV6-5, with a tentative D call TRBD1 (5 bases). The CDR3 runs 16 residues. Trimming pared 0 bases from V and 5 bases from J, leaving 16 bases between. CDR1 is MNHEY and CDR2 is SVGAGI in the germline V gene. As DNA, the CDR3 is TGTGCCAGCAGTTACTCTTTGGCAGGGAGTTTGTATGGCTACACCTTC. It is translated as CASSYSLAGSLYGYTF.

The V call is TRBV11-2, the J call TRBJ2-7, with D perhaps matching TRBD1 (5 bases). Germline V gives CDR1 SGHAT, CDR2 FQNNGV. The CDR3 contains 14 residues. V was pared by 4 bases and J by 3 bases, with 13 bases between. CDR3 sequence (DNA): TGTGCCAGCAGCTGGGATGGACACGTCTACGAGCAGTACTTC. Amino acids: CASSWDGHVYEQYF.

This clonotype was found many times. The rearrangement uses TRBV11-2 and TRBJ2-1, with TRBD1 matching over 9 bases. Germline lookup yields CDR1 SGHAT and CDR2 FQNNGV. The V and J ends lost 0 bases and 7 bases, in that order; junction bases with no gene match: 13. There are 18 residues in the CDR3. The CDR3 sequence is CASSLEPGTGFGVNEQFF. The CDR3 nucleotides read TGTGCCAGCAGCTTAGAGCCGGGGACAGGGTTCGGCGTGAATGAGCAGTTCTTC.

This clonotype was seen a handful of times. The chain employs TRBV6-2 or TRBV6-3 and TRBJ2-1; no firm D call. CDR1 MNHEY and CDR2 SVGEGT come from the germline V gene. Trimming removed 0 bases at V and 9 bases at J, with 12 bases between. CDR3 size: 14 residues. CDR3 nucleotide sequence: TGTGCCAGCAGTTACTCGCCCCTAGTTACTGAGCAGTTCTTC. Protein product: CASSYSPLVTEQFF.

This clonotype was detected many times. This chain joins TRBV12-3 or TRBV12-4 and TRBJ1-4; D is uncertain. Trimming removed 4 bases from V and 3 bases from J, with 9 bases in between. This CDR3 is 14 amino acids long. The CDR3 spells CASSSVEANEKLFF. The CDR3 DNA reads as TGTGCCAGCAGTTCAGTTGAGGCTAATGAAAAACTGTTTTTT.

V and J are TRBV11-2 and TRBJ1-1, with TRBD1 identical over 9 bases. Germline lookup yields CDR1 SGHAT and CDR2 FQNNGV. The CDR3 totals 18 residues. Unmatched junction bases numbered 17, after V lost 5 bases and J lost 4 bases. The CDR3 DNA reads as TGTGCCAGCAGCGACCCGGACAGGGGTTTCTTTTTTAGCACTGAAGCTTTCTTT. Encoded protein: CASSDPDRGFFFSTEAFF.

This clonotype was seen a few times. The V and J genes are TRBV7-6 and TRBJ1-5; 9 nucleotides line up with TRBD1. The germline V gene encodes CDR1 SGHVS and CDR2 FNYEAQ. V gave up 1 base and J gave up 6 bases; unmatched junction bases: 1. This CDR3 comprises 14 residues. DNA of the CDR3: TGTGCCAGCAGCTTAGACAGGGGGCTTCAGCCCCAGCATTTT. This encodes CASSLDRGLQPQHF.

This clonotype occurred many times. The V call is TRBV20-1, the J call TRBJ1-1, with no clear D. This CDR3 comprises 15 residues. Germline CDR1 reads DFQATT; CDR2 reads SNEGSKA (reference sequence). Trimming took 2 bases from V and 10 from J, leaving 23 bases between them. The CDR3 loop is CSARYTGAVYITAFF. Here the CDR3 DNA reads TGCAGTGCTAGATACACGGGAGCCGTCTATATCACAGCTTTCTTT.